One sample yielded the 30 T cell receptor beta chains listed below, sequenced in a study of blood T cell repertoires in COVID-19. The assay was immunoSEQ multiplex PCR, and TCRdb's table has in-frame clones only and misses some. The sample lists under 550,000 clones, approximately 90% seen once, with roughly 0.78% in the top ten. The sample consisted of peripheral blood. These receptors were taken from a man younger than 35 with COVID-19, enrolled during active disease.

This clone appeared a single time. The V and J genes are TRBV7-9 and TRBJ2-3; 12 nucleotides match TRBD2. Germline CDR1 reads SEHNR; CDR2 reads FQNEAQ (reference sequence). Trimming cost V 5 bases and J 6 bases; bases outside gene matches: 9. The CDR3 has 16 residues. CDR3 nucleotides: TGTGCCAGCAGCCCATCTAGCGGGAGGGTGGGCGATACGCAGTATTTT. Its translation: CASSPSSGRVGDTQYF.

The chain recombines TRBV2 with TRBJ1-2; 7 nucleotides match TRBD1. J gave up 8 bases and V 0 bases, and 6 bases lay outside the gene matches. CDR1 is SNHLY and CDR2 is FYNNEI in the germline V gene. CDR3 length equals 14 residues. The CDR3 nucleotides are TGTGCCAGCAGTGAAGCACTTACAGGGGTCGGCTACACCTTC. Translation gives CASSEALTGVGYTF.

The CDR3 spells CASSLAGSGGETQYF. CDR3 bases: TGTGCCAGCAGCTTAGCTGGGTCGGGAGGAGAGACCCAGTACTTC. The chain joins TRBV11-2 to TRBJ2-5, with 7 bases identical to TRBD2. The CDR3 contains 15 residues. Germline CDR1 SGHAT, CDR2 FQNNGV. The trim removed 1 base at V and 4 bases at J, leaving 6 bases unmatched.

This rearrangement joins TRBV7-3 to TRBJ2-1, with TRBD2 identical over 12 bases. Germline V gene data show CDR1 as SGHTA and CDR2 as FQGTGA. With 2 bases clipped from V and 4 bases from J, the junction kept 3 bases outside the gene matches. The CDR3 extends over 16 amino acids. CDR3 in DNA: TGTGCCAGCAGCTTAGTAGGGACTAGCGGGTACAATGAGCAGTTCTTC. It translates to CASSLVGTSGYNEQFF.

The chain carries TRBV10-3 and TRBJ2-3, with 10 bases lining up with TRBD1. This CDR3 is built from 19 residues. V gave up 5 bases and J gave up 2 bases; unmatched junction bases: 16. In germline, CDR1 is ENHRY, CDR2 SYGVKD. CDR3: CAISLRDRGRGRVTDTQYF. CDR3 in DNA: TGTGCCATCAGTCTCCGGGACAGGGGAAGAGGGCGGGTCACAGATACGCAGTATTTT.

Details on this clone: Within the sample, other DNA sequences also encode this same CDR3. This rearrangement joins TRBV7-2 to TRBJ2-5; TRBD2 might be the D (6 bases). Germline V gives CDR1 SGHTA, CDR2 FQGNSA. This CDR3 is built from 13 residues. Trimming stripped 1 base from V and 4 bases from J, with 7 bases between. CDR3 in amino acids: CASSLGGVETQYF. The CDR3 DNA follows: TGTGCCAGCAGCTTAGGGGGGGTAGAGACCCAGTACTTC.

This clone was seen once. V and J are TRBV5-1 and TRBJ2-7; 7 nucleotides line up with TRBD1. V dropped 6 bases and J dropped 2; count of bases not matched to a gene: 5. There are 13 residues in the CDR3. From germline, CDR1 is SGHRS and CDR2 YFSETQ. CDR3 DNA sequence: TGCGCCAGCATGGAAGGGGGCACCTACGAGCAGTACTTC. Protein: CASMEGGTYEQYF.

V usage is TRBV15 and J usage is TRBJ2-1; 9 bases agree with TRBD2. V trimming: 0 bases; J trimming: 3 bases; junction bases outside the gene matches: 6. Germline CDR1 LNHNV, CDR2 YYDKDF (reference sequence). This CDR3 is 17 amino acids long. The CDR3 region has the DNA TGTGCCACCAGCAGAGATCCTGGTAGCGGGAGCTACAATGAGCAGTTCTTC. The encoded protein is CATSRDPGSGSYNEQFF. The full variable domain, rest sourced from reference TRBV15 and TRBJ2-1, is DAMVIQNPRYQVTQFGKPVTLSCSQTLNHNVMYWYQQKSSQAPKLLFHYYDKDFNNEADTPDNFQSRRPNTSFCFLDIRSPGLGDTAMYLCATSRDPGSGSYNEQFFGPGTRLTVL.

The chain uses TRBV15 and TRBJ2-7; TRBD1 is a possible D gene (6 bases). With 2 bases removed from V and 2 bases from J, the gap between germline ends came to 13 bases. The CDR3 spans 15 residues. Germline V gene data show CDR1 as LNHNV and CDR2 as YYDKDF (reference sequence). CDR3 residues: CATSRRRDTAYEQYF. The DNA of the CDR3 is TGTGCCACCAGCAGACGCCGGGACACAGCCTACGAGCAGTACTTC.

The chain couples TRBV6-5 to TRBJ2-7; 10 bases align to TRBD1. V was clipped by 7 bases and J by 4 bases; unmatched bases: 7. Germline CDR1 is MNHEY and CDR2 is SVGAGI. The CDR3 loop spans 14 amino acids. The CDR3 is CASKTGGPGYEQYF. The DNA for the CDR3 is TGTGCCAGCAAGACAGGGGGCCCTGGGTACGAGCAGTACTTC.

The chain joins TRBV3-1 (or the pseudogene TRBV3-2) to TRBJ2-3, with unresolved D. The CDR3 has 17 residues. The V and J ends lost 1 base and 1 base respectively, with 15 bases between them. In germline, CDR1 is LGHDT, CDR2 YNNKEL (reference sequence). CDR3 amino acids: CASSQGSELLGTDTQYF. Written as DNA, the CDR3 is TGTGCCAGCAGCCAAGGATCTGAACTTTTGGGCACAGATACGCAGTATTTT.

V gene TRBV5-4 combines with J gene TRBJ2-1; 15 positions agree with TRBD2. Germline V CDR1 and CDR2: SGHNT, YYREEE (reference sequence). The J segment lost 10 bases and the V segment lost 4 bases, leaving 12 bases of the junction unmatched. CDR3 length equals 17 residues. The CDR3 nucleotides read TGTGCCAGCAGCGGGGGGGGACTAGCGGGAGGACCCAGCGAGCAGTTCTTC. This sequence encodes CASSGGGLAGGPSEQFF.

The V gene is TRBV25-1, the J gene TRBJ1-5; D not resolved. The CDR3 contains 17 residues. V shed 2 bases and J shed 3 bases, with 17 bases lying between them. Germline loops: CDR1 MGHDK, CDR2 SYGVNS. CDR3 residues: CASSEVGGPGINQPQHF. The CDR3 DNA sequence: TGTGCCAGCAGTGAAGTGGGAGGGCCGGGAATCAATCAGCCCCAGCATTTT.

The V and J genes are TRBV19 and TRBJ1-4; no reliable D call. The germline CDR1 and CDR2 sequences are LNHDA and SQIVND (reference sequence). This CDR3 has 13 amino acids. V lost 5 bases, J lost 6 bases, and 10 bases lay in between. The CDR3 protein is CASSGEAYEKLFF. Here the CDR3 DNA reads TGTGCCAGTAGTGGGGAGGCCTATGAAAAACTGTTTTTT.

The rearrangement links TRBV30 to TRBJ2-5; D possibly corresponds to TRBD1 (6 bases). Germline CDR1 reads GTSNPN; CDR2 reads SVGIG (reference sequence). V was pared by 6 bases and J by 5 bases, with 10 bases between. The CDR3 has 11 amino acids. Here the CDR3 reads CACLRGETQYF. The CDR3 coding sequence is TGTGCCTGTCTCAGGGGTGAGACCCAGTACTTC. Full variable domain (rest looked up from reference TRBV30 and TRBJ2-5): SQTIHQWPATLVQPVGSPLSLECTVEGTSNPNLYWYRQAAGRGLQLLFYSVGIGQISSEVPQNLSASRPQDRQFILSSKKLLLSDSGFYLCACLRGETQYFGPGTRLLVL.

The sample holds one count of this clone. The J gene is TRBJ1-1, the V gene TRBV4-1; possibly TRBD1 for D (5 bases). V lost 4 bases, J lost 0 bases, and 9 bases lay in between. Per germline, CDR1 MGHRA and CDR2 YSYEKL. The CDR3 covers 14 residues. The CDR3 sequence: CASSRGHLNTEAFF. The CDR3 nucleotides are TGCGCCAGCAGCCGAGGACATTTGAACACTGAAGCTTTCTTT.

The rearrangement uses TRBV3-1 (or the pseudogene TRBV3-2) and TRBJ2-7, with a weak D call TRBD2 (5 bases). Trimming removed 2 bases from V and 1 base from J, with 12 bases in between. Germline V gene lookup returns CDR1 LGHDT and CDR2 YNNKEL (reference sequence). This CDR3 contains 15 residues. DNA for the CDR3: TGTGCCAGCAGCCAAACCGGGATTAATTCCTACGAGCAGTACTTC. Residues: CASSQTGINSYEQYF.

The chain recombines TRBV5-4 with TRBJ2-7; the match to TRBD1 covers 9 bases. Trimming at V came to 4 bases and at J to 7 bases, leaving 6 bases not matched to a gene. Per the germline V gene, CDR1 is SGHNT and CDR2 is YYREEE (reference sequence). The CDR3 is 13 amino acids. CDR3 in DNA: TGTGCCAGCAGCACCGGGACAGGGAATGAGCAGTACTTC. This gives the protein CASSTGTGNEQYF.

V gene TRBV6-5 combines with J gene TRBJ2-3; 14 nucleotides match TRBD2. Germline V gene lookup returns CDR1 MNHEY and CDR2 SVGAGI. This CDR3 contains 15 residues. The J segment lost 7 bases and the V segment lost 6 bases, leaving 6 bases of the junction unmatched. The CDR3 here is CASRETSGGANTQYF. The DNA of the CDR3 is TGTGCCAGCAGGGAGACTAGCGGGGGGGCCAATACGCAGTATTTT.

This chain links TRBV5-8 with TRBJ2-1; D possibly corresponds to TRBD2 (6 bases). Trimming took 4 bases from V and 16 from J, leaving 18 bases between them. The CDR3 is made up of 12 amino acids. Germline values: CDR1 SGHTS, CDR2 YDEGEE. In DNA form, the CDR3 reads TGTGCCAGCAGCCGACCGCAACTAGCCTGTTTCTTC. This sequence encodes CASSRPQLACFF. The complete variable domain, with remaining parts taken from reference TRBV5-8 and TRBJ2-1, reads EAGVTQSPTHLIKTRGQQATLRCSPISGHTSVYWYQQALGLGLQFLLWYDEGEERNRGNFPPRFSGRQFPNYSSELNVNALELEDSALYLCASSRPQLACFFGPGTRLTVL.

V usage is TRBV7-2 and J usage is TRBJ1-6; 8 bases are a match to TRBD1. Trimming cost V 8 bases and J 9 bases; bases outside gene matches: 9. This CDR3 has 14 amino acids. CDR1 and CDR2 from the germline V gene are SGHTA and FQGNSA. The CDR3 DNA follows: TGTGCCAGCGGATCAGGGGGCATCGGTTCACCCCTCCACTTT. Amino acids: CASGSGGIGSPLHF.

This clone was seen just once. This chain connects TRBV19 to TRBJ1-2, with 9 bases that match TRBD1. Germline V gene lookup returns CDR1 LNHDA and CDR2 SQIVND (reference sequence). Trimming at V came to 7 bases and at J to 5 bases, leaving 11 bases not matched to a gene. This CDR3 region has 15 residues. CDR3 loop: CASMDRGFIGYGYTF. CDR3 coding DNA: TGTGCCAGTATGGACAGGGGATTTATTGGTTATGGCTACACCTTC.

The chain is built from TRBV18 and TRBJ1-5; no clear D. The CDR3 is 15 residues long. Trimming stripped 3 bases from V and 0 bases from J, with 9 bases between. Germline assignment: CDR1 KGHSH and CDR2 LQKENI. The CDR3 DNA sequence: TGTGCCAGCTCACCCGGAGGAAATAGCAATCAGCCCCAGCATTTT. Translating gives CASSPGGNSNQPQHF.

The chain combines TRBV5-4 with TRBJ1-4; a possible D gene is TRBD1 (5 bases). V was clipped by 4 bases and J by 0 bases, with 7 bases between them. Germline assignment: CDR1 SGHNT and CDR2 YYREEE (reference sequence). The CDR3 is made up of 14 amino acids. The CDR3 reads CASSAGPTNEKLFF. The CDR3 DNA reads TGTGCCAGCAGCGCGGGACCAACTAATGAAAAACTGTTTTTT.

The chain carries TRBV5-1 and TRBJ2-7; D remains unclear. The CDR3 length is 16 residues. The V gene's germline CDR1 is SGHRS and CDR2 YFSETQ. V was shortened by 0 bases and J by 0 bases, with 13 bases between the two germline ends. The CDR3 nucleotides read TGCGCCAGCAGCTTGGCCGGCACAGATTTCTCCTACGAGCAGTACTTC. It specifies CASSLAGTDFSYEQYF.

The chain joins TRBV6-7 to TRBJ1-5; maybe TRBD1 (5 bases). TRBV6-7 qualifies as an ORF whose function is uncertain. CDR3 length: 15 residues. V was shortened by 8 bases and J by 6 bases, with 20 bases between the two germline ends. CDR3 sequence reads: CASLTGQGSGQPQHF. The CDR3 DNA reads TGTGCCAGCCTAACCGGACAAGGATCTGGTCAGCCCCAGCATTTT.

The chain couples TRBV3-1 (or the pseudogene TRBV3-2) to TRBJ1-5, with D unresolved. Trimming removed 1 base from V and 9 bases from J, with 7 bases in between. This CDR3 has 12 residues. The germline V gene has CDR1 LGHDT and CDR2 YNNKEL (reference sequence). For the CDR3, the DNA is TGTGCCAGCAGCCAAGGAGGTCCGCCCCAGCATTTT. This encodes CASSQGGPPQHF.

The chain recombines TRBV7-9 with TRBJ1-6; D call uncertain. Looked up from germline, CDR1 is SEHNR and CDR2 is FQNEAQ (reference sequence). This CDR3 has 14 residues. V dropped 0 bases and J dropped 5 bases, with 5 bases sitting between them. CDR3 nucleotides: TGTGCCAGCAGCTTAGCCGGGAATAATTCACCCCTCCACTTT. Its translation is CASSLAGNNSPLHF.

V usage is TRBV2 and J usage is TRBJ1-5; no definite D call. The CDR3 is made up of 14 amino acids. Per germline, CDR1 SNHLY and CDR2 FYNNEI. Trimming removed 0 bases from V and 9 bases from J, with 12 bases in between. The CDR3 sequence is CASSEAGPEGPQHF. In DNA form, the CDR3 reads TGTGCCAGCAGTGAAGCTGGCCCCGAGGGGCCCCAGCATTTT.

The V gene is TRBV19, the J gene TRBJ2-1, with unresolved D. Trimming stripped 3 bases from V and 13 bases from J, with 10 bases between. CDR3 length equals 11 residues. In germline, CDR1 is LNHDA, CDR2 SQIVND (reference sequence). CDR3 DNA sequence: TGTGCCAGTAGTATCCAGTATCTCCAGTTCTTC. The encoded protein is CASSIQYLQFF.